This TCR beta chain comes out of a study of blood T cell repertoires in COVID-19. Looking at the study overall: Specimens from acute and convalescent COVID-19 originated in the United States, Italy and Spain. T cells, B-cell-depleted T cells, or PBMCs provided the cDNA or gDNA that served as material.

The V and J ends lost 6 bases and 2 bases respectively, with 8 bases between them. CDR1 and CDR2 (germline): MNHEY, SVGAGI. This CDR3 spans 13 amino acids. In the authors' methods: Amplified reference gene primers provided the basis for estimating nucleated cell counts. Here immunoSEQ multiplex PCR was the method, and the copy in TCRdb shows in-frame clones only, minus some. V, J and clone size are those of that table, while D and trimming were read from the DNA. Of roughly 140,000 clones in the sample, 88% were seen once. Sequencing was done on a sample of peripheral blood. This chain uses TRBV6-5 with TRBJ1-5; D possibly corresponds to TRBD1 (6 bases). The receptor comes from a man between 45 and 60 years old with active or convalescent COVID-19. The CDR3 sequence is CASSGQRNQPQHF. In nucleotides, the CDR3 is TGTGCCAGCAGCGGACAGCGCAATCAGCCCCAGCATTTT.